Below, 18 T cell receptor beta chains from the same sample are listed, as sequenced in a study of T cell repertoires in cytomegalovirus infection. No antigen has been identified for these receptors. TCRdb re-called the reads with MiXCR, one entry per CDR3 protein. The table has some 800,000 distinct CDR3 sequences, less than 35% seen once; the top ten hold 9.5% to 15%. Sequencing was performed on cultured CD8+ T cells from PBMCs, taken from culture after CMV antigen stimulation. The receptors shown here come from a human donor in good health (CMV status not recorded). Some clones in this sample may be carry-over from other donors' samples.

This clonotype was seen only a few times. The chain links TRBV20-1 to TRBJ2-4; 9 bases line up with TRBD1. Losses at the gene ends were 3 bases for V and 3 bases for J; bases not matched to a gene: 6. The germline gives CDR1 DFQATT, CDR2 SNEGSKA (reference sequence). This CDR3 is built from 15 residues. In DNA form, the CDR3 reads TGCAGTGCTAGCCTACCGGGACAGGGCAAAAACATTCAGTACTTC. This gives the protein CSASLPGQGKNIQYF.

This sequence joins TRBV2 and TRBJ2-1; 8 nucleotides agree with TRBD1. Germline V gene lookup returns CDR1 SNHLY and CDR2 FYNNEI. V lost 2 bases to trimming and J lost 10 bases; unmatched junction nucleotides: 10. CDR3 length equals 15 residues. The CDR3 DNA reads TGTGCCAGCAGTGAAAGTACAGGGGGTATGAGAGAGCAGTTCTTC. Amino acids: CASSESTGGMREQFF.

This clonotype was seen only a few times. This chain connects TRBV6-6 to TRBJ1-2; D call uncertain. Trimming pared 0 bases from V and 7 bases from J, leaving 12 bases between. The CDR3 covers 14 residues. CDR1 and CDR2 from the germline V gene are MNHNY and SVGAGI (reference sequence). CDR3 DNA: TGTGCCAGCAGTTACTCAGTTACAGTCTCTGGCTACACCTTC. As protein: CASSYSVTVSGYTF.

This chain links TRBV15 with TRBJ2-5, with D tentatively TRBD2 (5 bases). CDR3 length: 15 residues. Germline V lookup: CDR1 LNHNV, CDR2 YYDKDF (reference sequence). Trimming stripped 3 bases from V and 1 base from J, with 12 bases between. The CDR3 bases are TGTGCCACCAGCAGGTCCCGGGGATTCCAAGAGACCCAGTACTTC. Translating gives CATSRSRGFQETQYF.

The chain couples TRBV20-1 to TRBJ2-7, with TRBD2 as a possible D gene (6 bases). The germline V and J ends were trimmed by 3 bases and 1 base, with 7 bases remaining between them. Germline V gene sequence: CDR1 DFQATT, CDR2 SNEGSKA (reference sequence). The CDR3 runs to 12 residues. As DNA, the CDR3 is TGCAGTGCTAGCGGGGGTTCCTACGAGCAGTACGTC. Protein sequence: CSASGGSYEQYV.

This clonotype was seen a few times. V gene TRBV28 combines with J gene TRBJ2-2, with D possibly being TRBD2 (7 bases). CDR3 length: 16 residues. Trimming shortened V by 6 bases and J by 3 bases, and 17 bases separated the two germline ends. CDR1 and CDR2 from the germline V gene are MDHEN and SYDVKM. DNA of the CDR3: TGTGCCAGCAGCTCACCGGGGGGCGCGTACACCGGGGAGCTGTTTTTT. Translation gives CASSSPGGAYTGELFF.

This clonotype showed up just a few times. The chain links TRBV11-1 to TRBJ2-7; D uncertain. Germline V lookup: CDR1 SGHAT, CDR2 FQDESV (reference sequence). V lost 4 bases to trimming and J lost 3 bases, with 10 bases between them. The CDR3 extends over 13 amino acids. The CDR3 protein is CASSSKAHYEQYV. DNA of the CDR3: TGTGCCAGCAGCTCCAAGGCTCACTACGAGCAGTACGTC.

The chain employs TRBV6-1 and TRBJ2-7; 8 bases line up with TRBD1. Germline V gene sequence: CDR1 MNHNS, CDR2 SASEGT. After removal of 11 bases from V and 5 bases from J, the junction contained 8 bases not matched to a gene. There are 12 residues in the CDR3. In DNA, the CDR3 is TGTGCCTCGGGCAGGGGGCTCCACGAGCAGTACGTC. It encodes CASGRGLHEQYV.

This clonotype was seen a few times. The rearrangement joins TRBV12-3 or TRBV12-4 to TRBJ2-1; TRBD1 is a possible D gene (6 bases). CDR3 length: 11 residues. The V end lost 8 bases, the J end lost 5 bases, and 7 bases lay between the germline ends. The CDR3, as DNA: TGTGCCAGCGCAGGGGACAATGAGCAGTTCTTC. Translated, it gives CASAGDNEQFF.

This clonotype was counted only a few times. CDR3 bases: TGTGCCAGCAGCCTCCTAGCACCTAACTATGGCTACACCTTC. It codes for CASSLLAPNYGYTF. The chain links TRBV7-9 to TRBJ1-2; D is unresolved. The ends were cut back, 5 bases at V and 0 bases at J, with 10 bases in the middle. The CDR3 loop spans 14 amino acids. CDR1 is SEHNR and CDR2 is FQNEAQ in the germline V gene (reference sequence).

The chain uses TRBV12-3 or TRBV12-4 and TRBJ2-2; 8 nucleotides agree with TRBD1. V shed 1 base, J shed 1 base, and the junction held 2 bases outside the gene matches. The CDR3 has 16 residues. The CDR3 reads CASSLVGTGNTGELFF. The CDR3 nucleotides read TGTGCCAGCAGTTTAGTTGGGACAGGGAACACCGGGGAGCTGTTTTTT.

The gene calls are TRBV6-8 and TRBJ2-7; 8 bases line up with TRBD1. Trimming cost V 2 bases and J 7 bases; bases outside gene matches: 7. Germline CDR1 reads MNHGY; CDR2 reads SAAAGT. The CDR3 is 14 amino acids. In DNA form, the CDR3 reads TGTGCCAGCAGTTACGGTTCAGGGGGCGAGGAGCAGTACTTC. Amino acids: CASSYGSGGEEQYF.

The V gene is TRBV12-3 or TRBV12-4, the J gene TRBJ1-3, with TRBD1 as a possible D gene (5 bases). The CDR3 totals 17 residues. Trimming shortened V by 3 bases and J by 3 bases, and 18 bases separated the two germline ends. The CDR3 DNA reads as TGTGCCAGCAGTTTTGGCCCCAGGGTGGTGTTTGGAAACACCATATATTTT. It yields the protein CASSFGPRVVFGNTIYF.

The chain joins TRBV10-3 to TRBJ2-5; D not certain. The CDR3 covers 18 residues. CDR1 and CDR2 from the germline V gene are ENHRY and SYGVKD. Trimming cost V 3 bases and J 2 bases, with 22 bases left between them. CDR3 region: CAISDKGSTSYQQETQYF. Written as DNA, the CDR3 is TGTGCCATCAGTGACAAGGGTTCGACGTCCTATCAACAAGAGACCCAGTACTTC.

In this sample, this clonotype turned up a few times. This chain connects TRBV7-6 to TRBJ2-3; TRBD2 aligns across 7 bases. After removal of 2 bases from V and 1 base from J, the junction contained 3 bases not matched to a gene. This CDR3 spans 15 amino acids. Germline CDR1 is SGHVS and CDR2 is FNYEAQ. Here the CDR3 reads CASSLLAVRTDTQYF. CDR3 in DNA: TGTGCCAGCAGCTTACTAGCGGTCCGCACAGATACGCAGTATTTT.

This clonotype has at least ten counts. This chain uses TRBV12-3 or TRBV12-4 with TRBJ2-3; unclear D gene. Deletions cut 3 bases from V and 0 bases from J, with 19 bases between. The CDR3 is made up of 18 amino acids. Written as DNA, the CDR3 is TGTGCCAGCAGTTTTGACGTTCTAGACCCGACTAGCACAGATACGCAGTATTTT. Its protein is CASSFDVLDPTSTDTQYF.

The CDR3 loop is CASSLEEGGGVDTQYF. Written as DNA, the CDR3 is TGTGCCAGCAGCTTAGAAGAGGGCGGGGGTGTAGATACGCAGTATTTT. The gene calls are TRBV7-8 and TRBJ2-3; TRBD2 matches 7 bases. Germline CDR1 SGHVS, CDR2 FQNEAQ. This CDR3 spans 16 amino acids. The trim removed 1 base at V and 5 bases at J, leaving 9 bases unmatched.

This clonotype has a handful of counts. This sequence joins TRBV7-9 and TRBJ1-2; 7 nucleotides line up with TRBD1. V shed 5 bases, J shed 1 base, and the junction held 10 bases outside the gene matches. Per the germline V gene, CDR1 is SEHNR and CDR2 is FQNEAQ (reference sequence). The CDR3 is 16 residues long. The DNA for the CDR3 is TGTGCCAGCAGCGGGGCCGTGACAGGGTTTAACTATGGCTACACCTTC. The encoded protein is CASSGAVTGFNYGYTF. Full variable domain (outside the CDR3, taken from reference TRBV7-9 and TRBJ1-2): DTGVSQNPRHKITKRGQNVTFRCDPISEHNRLYWYRQTLGQGPEFLTYFQNEAQLEKSRLLSDRFSAERPKGSFSTLEIQRTEQGDSAMYLCASSGAVTGFNYGYTFGSGTRLTVV.